Below are 16 T cell receptor beta chains sequenced from a single sample in a study of CD8+ T cells in alopecia areata. Indicated treatment: oral pan-JAK inhibitor, 5-10 mg twice daily. RNA was extracted and reverse transcribed into cDNA as the sequencing template. Profiled with immunoSEQ multiplex PCR; TCRdb holds only in-frame clones, not every one. Of some 170,000 clones in the sample, about 53% are singletons; the top ten hold approximately 11%. Sequences were derived from CD8+ T cells sorted from blood, sampled at week 24, from a patient treated with tofacitinib. The receptors derive from a human donor with alopecia areata.

This clone appeared a few times. The rearrangement links TRBV7-9 to TRBJ2-5; D unresolved. V lost 4 bases to trimming and J lost 0 bases, with 3 bases between them. CDR3 size: 12 residues. Germline V gene sequence: CDR1 SEHNR, CDR2 FQNEAQ (reference sequence). CDR3 loop: CASSSYQETQYF. Here the CDR3 DNA reads TGTGCCAGCAGCTCCTACCAAGAGACCCAGTACTTC.

V gene TRBV11-2 combines with J gene TRBJ2-7, with 8 bases identical to TRBD2. Germline V lookup: CDR1 SGHAT, CDR2 FQNNGV. With V trimmed by 5 bases and J by 0 bases, 6 bases remained unmatched. The CDR3 has 15 residues. Here the CDR3 DNA reads TGTGCCAGCAGCACCCGTAGCGGGACCTCCTACGAGCAGTACTTC. Amino acids: CASSTRSGTSYEQYF.

This clone was seen a handful of times. V is TRBV10-2 and J is TRBJ2-1; D remains unclear. Trimming pared 3 bases from V and 1 base from J, leaving 1 base between. The CDR3 consists of 12 residues. The germline V gene encodes CDR1 WSHSY and CDR2 SAAADI. The CDR3 DNA is TGCGCCAGCAGTGATTCCTACAATGAGCAGTTCTTC. Its protein product is CASSDSYNEQFF.

The chain has TRBV10-3 and TRBJ1-5, with a possible D match to TRBD1 (6 bases). Germline CDR1 is ENHRY and CDR2 is SYGVKD. CDR3 size: 15 residues. The V and J ends lost 3 bases and 5 bases respectively, with 14 bases between them. The CDR3 loop reads CAISDDLGGDQPQHF. For the CDR3, the DNA is TGTGCCATCAGTGACGATCTAGGGGGAGATCAGCCCCAGCATTTT.

In the case of this clone: This specimen includes other DNA sequences encoding the same CDR3. This chain connects TRBV29-1 to TRBJ1-2; no firm D call. Trimming took 4 bases from V and 7 from J, leaving 10 bases between them. Per the germline V gene, CDR1 is SQVTM and CDR2 is ANQGSEA. The length of the CDR3 is 11 residues. CDR3 in DNA: TGCAGCGTTGGGTCAGGTGGTGGCTACACCTTC. Protein sequence: CSVGSGGGYTF.

The CDR3 loop is CASSQDRRGDYGYTF. The CDR3 DNA is TGCGCCAGCAGCCAAGATCGACGGGGAGACTATGGCTACACCTTC. The genes are TRBV4-3 and TRBJ1-2; D is unclear. The germline V gene has CDR1 LGHNA and CDR2 YSLEER. This CDR3 has 15 residues. The V and J ends lost 0 bases and 3 bases respectively, with 11 bases between them.

V and J are TRBV21-1 and TRBJ1-5; TRBD1 was called by the table and not checked on the DNA. TRBV21-1 is listed as a pseudogene. This CDR3 is 15 amino acids long. CDR3 coding DNA: TGTGCCAGCAGCAAACAGGGGCCGAGAAATCAGCCCCAGCATTTT. Amino acids: CASSKQGPRNQPQHF.

This clone was counted a single time. The chain uses TRBV7-2 and TRBJ1-5, with TRBD1 as a possible D gene (5 bases). Germline-derived CDR1 and CDR2 are SGHTA and FQGNSA. Trimming removed 4 bases from V and 6 bases from J, with 10 bases in between. The CDR3 length is 13 residues. In nucleotides, the CDR3 is TGTGCCAGCAGCTCCAGGGTCTTTCAGCCCCAGCATTTT. It translates to CASSSRVFQPQHF.

V gene TRBV6-6 combines with J gene TRBJ1-2, with D perhaps TRBD1 (5 bases). This CDR3 is 13 amino acids long. Trimming left V 10 bases short and J 2 bases short, with 14 bases between. In germline, CDR1 is MNHNY, CDR2 SVGAGI (reference sequence). CDR3 sequence: CAITSGGNYGYTF. For the CDR3, the DNA is TGTGCCATCACCTCCGGGGGGAACTATGGCTACACCTTC.

The V call is TRBV4-1, the J call TRBJ1-1, with 7 bases that match TRBD1. The V gene end was trimmed by 0 bases and the J gene end by 7 bases; junction bases not matched to a gene: 8. Germline V gene data show CDR1 as MGHRA and CDR2 as YSYEKL. The length of the CDR3 is 15 residues. The CDR3 bases are TGCGCCAGCAGCCAAGATCAGGGGGGGATTCTTGAAGCTTTCTTT. Amino acids: CASSQDQGGILEAFF.

The chain combines TRBV25-1 with TRBJ2-3, with D possibly TRBD1 on 5 matching bases. Trimming removed 2 bases at V and 6 bases at J, with 9 bases between. The CDR3 runs 13 residues. Germline CDR1 and CDR2: MGHDK and SYGVNS. DNA of the CDR3: TGTGCCAGCAGTGAAACAGGTTCGGATACGCAGTATTTT. It encodes CASSETGSDTQYF.

This chain links TRBV9 with TRBJ2-5; TRBD1 aligns across 10 bases. The germline V gene has CDR1 SGDLS and CDR2 YYNGEE. The J segment lost 5 bases and the V segment lost 1 base, leaving 5 bases of the junction unmatched. This CDR3 has 15 amino acids. The CDR3 protein is CASSVPGQGRETQYF. In nucleotides, the CDR3 is TGTGCCAGCAGCGTACCGGGACAGGGGCGGGAGACCCAGTACTTC.

The genes are TRBV18 and TRBJ2-1; D is uncertain. The CDR3 extends over 13 amino acids. The germline V and J ends were trimmed by 3 bases and 13 bases, with 16 bases remaining between them. CDR1 is KGHSH and CDR2 is LQKENI in the germline V gene. CDR3 DNA sequence: TGTGCCAGCTCACCTAATCTAGACGGTGAACAGTTCTTC. Translation: CASSPNLDGEQFF.

V and J are TRBV6-1 and TRBJ2-1; TRBD1 aligns across 7 bases. The germline V gene has CDR1 MNHNS and CDR2 SASEGT. The ends lost 8 bases at V and 1 base at J; junction bases unmatched: 2. The CDR3 totals 13 residues. DNA for the CDR3: TGTGCCAGCGGACAGGCGTCCTACAATGAGCAGTTCTTC. It codes for CASGQASYNEQFF.

A single count supports this clone. The V call is TRBV4-3, the J call TRBJ2-2; TRBD2 matches 7 bases. V lost 1 base to trimming and J lost 10 bases; unmatched junction nucleotides: 6. Germline V lookup: CDR1 LGHNA, CDR2 YSLEER. This CDR3 spans 14 amino acids. CDR3 loop: CASSQGGRAEELFF. Written as DNA, the CDR3 is TGCGCCAGCAGCCAAGGGGGGAGGGCCGAGGAGCTGTTTTTT.

This clone was seen a handful of times. The chain couples TRBV7-9 to TRBJ1-4; D is undetermined. V lost 5 bases and J 5 bases, leaving 3 bases between the germline ends. The CDR3 is 11 amino acids. CDR1 SEHNR and CDR2 FQNEAQ come from the germline V gene (reference sequence). CDR3 in DNA: TGTGCCAGCAGCCAAAATGAAAAACTGTTTTTT. Protein: CASSQNEKLFF.